This TCR beta chain was found in a study of cytomegalovirus exposure and HLA in healthy donors. Study-wide results and caveats: A previous analysis found most TCR beta V segments productive roughly 87% or roughly 30% of the time. Later analysis demonstrated an association between a missense DCLRE1C variant and TCR beta V- and J-gene trimming. With DRB1 most and HLA-C fewest, TCR association rates differed between HLA loci in a later analysis.

J was trimmed by 12 bases and V by 5 bases; bases with no gene match: 10. Germline V CDR1 and CDR2: SGHNT, YENEEA. The CDR3 loop spans 13 amino acids. Primers: 60 Vbeta forward and 13 Jbeta reverse. Assay used: immunoSEQ multiplex PCR; TCRdb lists only in-frame clones, some missing. The sample holds roughly 100,000 clones, 83% seen once. As to this clone: Its antigen is currently unknown.

The TCR comes from a man aged 18 to 30 in good health and CMV-seronegative. Input material: PBMCs. The chain combines TRBV11-3 with TRBJ1-5; 7 bases line up with TRBD1. The CDR3 bases are TGTGCCAGCAGCCCCAACGGCGACAGGGACCAGCATTTT. Translated, it gives CASSPNGDRDQHF.